The rows below give T cell receptor beta chains drawn from one sample of a study of OX40 agonist ivuxolimab in advanced cancers. The repertoire was sequenced with immunoSEQ multiplex PCR; TCRdb's copy has only in-frame clones and lacks some. The sample holds around 84,000 clones, under 90% seen once. Here the sequenced sample was CD4+ or CD8+ T cells sorted from blood, taken in a trial of the OX40 agonist ivuxolimab. These receptors all come from an adult with an advanced solid tumor such as melanoma, head and neck, liver or kidney cancer. Both conserved end residues are part of each CDR3. A D gene is named only where the DNA matches it firmly. The size of a clone is reported for some rows only, either as once, few or many, or as a class for expanded clones.

J: TRBJ2-2; D: NA; size: NA; V: TRBV28; DNA: TGTGCCAGCAGCACAGGGTCTTACACCGGGGAGCTGTTTTTT; CDR3: CASSTGSYTGELFF
J: TRBJ2-3; D: TRBD2; size: NA; V: TRBV7-3; DNA: TGTGCCAGCAGCCCGAGCGGGGGGTGGACAGATACGCAGTATTTT; CDR3: CASSPSGGWTDTQYF
J: TRBJ2-2; D: TRBD2; size: NA; V: TRBV4-3; DNA: TGCGCCAGCAGCCAATTTAGCGGGGGGACGAACACCGGGGAGCTGTTTTTT; CDR3: CASSQFSGGTNTGELFF
J: TRBJ1-4; D: TRBD1; size: once; V: TRBV9; DNA: TGTGCCAGCAGCGGGGGGCAGGGGGCTCCAACTAATGAAAAACTGTTTTTT; CDR3: CASSGGQGAPTNEKLFF
J: TRBJ1-2; D: NA; size: once; V: TRBV18; DNA: TGTGCCAGCTCACCACAGAGGAGCCACTATGGCTACACCTTC; CDR3: CASSPQRSHYGYTF
J: TRBJ2-7; D: NA; size: NA; V: TRBV27; DNA: TGTGCCAGCAGAATTATCAGGGGCAGTAGGTACGAGCAGTACTTC; CDR3: CASRIIRGSRYEQYF
J: TRBJ2-7; D: NA; size: NA; V: TRBV6-6; DNA: TGTGCCAGCGTCCGGGACATAGGGCCCTACGAGCAGTACTTC; CDR3: CASVRDIGPYEQYF
J: TRBJ1-4; D: NA; size: once; V: TRBV2; DNA: TGTGCCAGCAGTGGGACGGCTAATGAAAAACTGTTTTTT; CDR3: CASSGTANEKLFF
J: TRBJ2-1; D: NA; size: NA; V: TRBV18; DNA: TGTGCCAGCTCACCAGGAAATACTAAGGGCAATGAGCAGTTCTTC; CDR3: CASSPGNTKGNEQFF
J: TRBJ1-2; D: TRBD1; size: NA; V: TRBV5-8; DNA: TGTGCCAGCAGCTCCCAGGACAGGGGATATTATGGCTACACCTTC; CDR3: CASSSQDRGYYGYTF
J: TRBJ2-7; D: TRBD2; size: NA; V: TRBV7-9; DNA: TGTGCCAGCAGCTCTCCGGGACTAGGGAGCTACGAGCAGTACTTC; CDR3: CASSSPGLGSYEQYF
J: TRBJ1-2; D: NA; size: NA; V: TRBV5-1; DNA: TGCGCCAGCAGCTTGGTTGTTTCTGATGGCTACACCTTC; CDR3: CASSLVVSDGYTF
J: TRBJ2-7; D: NA; size: NA; V: TRBV6-5; DNA: TGTGCCAGCAGTTACTCTTCAGCGAAACCCTACGAGCAGTACTTC; CDR3: CASSYSSAKPYEQYF
J: TRBJ1-1; D: NA; size: NA; V: TRBV29-1; DNA: TGCAGCTTTCTATGGGGCACAGACACTGAAGCTTTCTTT; CDR3: CSFLWGTDTEAFF
J: TRBJ2-3; D: TRBD2; size: NA; V: TRBV27; DNA: TGTGCCAGCAGTTTTAGCGGGGGGTCAACGCCTAGCACAGATACGCAGTATTTT; CDR3: CASSFSGGSTPSTDTQYF
J: TRBJ2-3; D: NA; size: NA; V: TRBV7-3; DNA: TGTGCCAGCAGCTTAACGTATGGGGGCTGGGATACGCAGTATTTT; CDR3: CASSLTYGGWDTQYF
J: TRBJ1-6; D: TRBD1; size: NA; V: TRBV19; DNA: TGTGCCAGTAGTGGGGGGACAGGGGTTTATTCACCCCTCCACTTT; CDR3: CASSGGTGVYSPLHF
J: TRBJ2-7; D: TRBD1; size: NA; V: TRBV7-9; DNA: TGTGCCAGCAGCGTTACAGGGGCTCACGAGCAGTACTTC; CDR3: CASSVTGAHEQYF
J: TRBJ2-1; D: TRBD2; size: NA; V: TRBV11-3; DNA: TGTGCCAGCAGCTTAATGGCGGGGGGTAATCATGAGCAGTTCTTC; CDR3: CASSLMAGGNHEQFF
J: TRBJ1-1; D: TRBD1; size: NA; V: TRBV30; DNA: TGTGCTCGGACAGGGGTGAACACTGAAGCTTTCTTT; CDR3: CARTGVNTEAFF
J: TRBJ1-2; D: NA; size: NA; V: TRBV30; DNA: TGTGCCTGGAGTGTAGACTTAACAGGGTACGAGAATGGCTACACCTTC; CDR3: CAWSVDLTGYENGYTF
J: TRBJ2-1; D: NA; size: NA; V: TRBV11-1; DNA: TGTGCCAGCAGCATAAGCCGGGACCACAAGTTCTTC; CDR3: CASSISRDHKFF
J: TRBJ1-1; D: TRBD1; size: NA; V: TRBV28; DNA: TGTGCCAGCAGCCGACCGGGACAGGGTCACACTGAAGCTTTCTTT; CDR3: CASSRPGQGHTEAFF
J: TRBJ1-5; D: NA; size: few; V: TRBV7-2; DNA: TGTGCCAGCAGCTTACGTCCACAGGGAGATAGCAATCAGCCCCAGCATTTT; CDR3: CASSLRPQGDSNQPQHF
J: TRBJ1-2; D: NA; size: NA; V: TRBV6-6; DNA: TGTGCCAGCAGCAACAACTTAGGACAGTTTCATGGCTACACCTTC; CDR3: CASSNNLGQFHGYTF
J: TRBJ2-7; D: TRBD1; size: NA; V: TRBV28; DNA: TGTGCCAGCAGTCCACATCCTGGACAGGGGACCACCTACGAGCAGTACTTC; CDR3: CASSPHPGQGTTYEQYF
J: TRBJ1-5; D: NA; size: NA; V: TRBV4-3; DNA: TGCGCCAGCAGCCAAGAAACAGGACACAATCAGCCCCAGCATTTT; CDR3: CASSQETGHNQPQHF
J: TRBJ2-1; D: TRBD2; size: NA; V: TRBV4-3; DNA: TGCGCCAGCAGCCAGCGGGGGACGGGGGGGGAGCAGTTCTTC; CDR3: CASSQRGTGGEQFF
J: TRBJ2-1; D: TRBD2; size: NA; V: TRBV5-1; DNA: TGCGCCAGCAGCCCCGGACTAGCGGGAGTGAATGAGCAGTTCTTC; CDR3: CASSPGLAGVNEQFF
J: TRBJ1-1; D: TRBD1; size: NA; V: TRBV5-1; DNA: TGCGCCAGCAGCGTAGACAGGGTGAGCACTGAAGCTTTCTTT; CDR3: CASSVDRVSTEAFF
J: TRBJ2-1; D: TRBD1; size: once; V: TRBV30; DNA: TGTGCCTGGGCCCGGGACAGGATTTACAATGAGCAGTTCTTC; CDR3: CAWARDRIYNEQFF
J: TRBJ2-4; D: NA; size: once; V: TRBV7-9; DNA: TGTGCCAGCAGCGCCTCGGGAGGGGGCGGCGCCATTCAGTACTTC; CDR3: CASSASGGGGAIQYF
J: TRBJ2-7; D: NA; size: NA; V: TRBV6-6; DNA: TGTGCCAGCAGTTACTCGGAGGGGGCGTCCTACGAGCAGTACTTC; CDR3: CASSYSEGASYEQYF
J: TRBJ2-7; D: TRBD2; size: NA; V: TRBV6-5; DNA: TGTGCCAGCAGTTACTCAAACCCTAGCGGGGCCTACGAGCAGTACTTC; CDR3: CASSYSNPSGAYEQYF
J: TRBJ2-5; D: NA; size: NA; V: TRBV12-2; DNA: TGTGCAAGTCGCTTATATAGGACTAGCGCTCAAGAGACCCAGTACTTC; CDR3: CASRLYRTSAQETQYF
J: TRBJ2-7; D: NA; size: NA; V: TRBV6-6; DNA: TGTGCCAGCAGTTACTATAACGAGCAGTACTTC; CDR3: CASSYYNEQYF
J: TRBJ2-7; D: NA; size: NA; V: TRBV7-2; DNA: TGTGCCAGCAGCTTATCGCTCGAGCAGTACTTC; CDR3: CASSLSLEQYF
J: TRBJ1-4; D: TRBD1; size: NA; V: TRBV6-7; DNA: TGTGCCAGCAGTTACTCGAATTTGTTTTTTACCGGACAGGGGGCAACGAGGGGTAATGAAAAACTGTTTTTT; CDR3: CASSYSNLFFTGQGATRGNEKLFF
J: TRBJ2-1; D: NA; size: NA; V: TRBV10-1; DNA: TGCGCCAGGGTGAGAAACAGGGCAGCCTACAATGAGCAGTTCTTC; CDR3: CARVRNRAAYNEQFF